This TCR beta chain was retrieved from a study of shared clonotypes between healthy human individuals. Libraries were prepared by immunoSEQ multiplex PCR; TCRdb keeps only in-frame clonotypes and omits some of them. The table lists about 2.1 million clones, around 93% of them singletons. Trimming shortened V by 5 bases and J by 11 bases, and 19 bases separated the two germline ends. There are 15 residues in the CDR3. CDR1 SEHNR and CDR2 FQNEAQ come from the germline V gene (reference sequence). CD45RO-negative, CCR7-selected cells formed the naive CD8 fraction, which excluded terminally differentiated effector memory CD45RA+ cells. Every contributor of samples was a Caucasian grown-up residing in Nashville, Tennessee. The sample holds one count of this clone.

The source is a man younger than 35 in good health. Some clones in this sample may be carry-over from other donors' samples. This chain connects TRBV7-9 to TRBJ1-6, with a weak D call TRBD1 (6 bases). The sequenced material came from naive CD8+ T cells from PBMCs. The CDR3 DNA follows: TGTGCCAGCAGCCCGTTACAGGGCTCCGGCACACCCCTCCACTTT. Amino acid sequence: CASSPLQGSGTPLHF.